This T cell receptor (beta chain) was identified during a study of Graves' ophthalmopathy and Graves' hyperthyroidism. Regarding the study as a whole: Most expanded clonotypes in thyroid above 0.001 frequency also showed up in blood.

The diagnostic workup employed clinical symptoms, serum thyroxine, TRAb, thyroid ultrasound and orbital computed tomography. Approximately 10 ml of fresh blood yielded the PBMCs by density gradient. Per germline, CDR1 GTSNPN and CDR2 SVGIG (reference sequence). This CDR3 is 13 amino acids long. After removal of 0 bases from V and 5 bases from J, the junction contained 0 bases not matched to a gene. Amplified TCR beta CDR3 regions were obtained using RNA transcripts as template. An opening RT-PCR round employed HTBI primers and preceded a second-round multiplex PCR. Using its own MiXCR run on the multiplex PCR reads, TCRdb lists one record per CDR3 protein. The table has approximately 160,000 distinct CDR3 sequences, less than 45% seen once. Turning to this clonotype: What it binds is not known.

The receptor was isolated from a middle-aged woman with Graves' ophthalmopathy. This chain links TRBV30 with TRBJ2-2; 7 nucleotides match TRBD2. Sequences were obtained from peripheral blood. CDR3 residues: CAWSVGGTGELFF. As DNA, the CDR3 is TGTGCCTGGAGTGTGGGGGGGACCGGGGAGCTGTTTTTT.